The 8 T cell receptor beta chains below all came from one sample that was sequenced in a study of patients and donors after allogeneic stem cell transplantation. MiXCR, run by TCRdb on the RT-PCR reads, gives a single entry per CDR3 protein. The data hold roughly 940,000 distinct CDR3 sequences, with around 17% observed a single time. The sequencing sample was made of blood, either unsorted or a sorted T cell fraction (not recorded which). The receptor source for this set is a human donor who was either an allogeneic HSCT recipient or a stem cell or donor lymphocyte infusion donor (not recorded which). It is not recorded whose cells these are; they may come from a transplant donor.

This clonotype was detected many times. This CDR3 is CASSPRQTLYNEQFF. The CDR3 region has the DNA TGTGCCAGCAGTCCCAGACAGACCCTTTACAATGAGCAGTTCTTC. The chain couples TRBV12-3 or TRBV12-4 to TRBJ2-1, with D possibly being TRBD1 (5 bases). This CDR3 has 15 residues. V was clipped by 5 bases and J by 4 bases, with 15 bases between them.

The chain combines TRBV6-1 with TRBJ1-5, with D unclear. The CDR3 spans 16 residues. The germline gives CDR1 MNHNS, CDR2 SASEGT. V shed 6 bases and J shed 7 bases, with 22 bases lying between them. The DNA of the CDR3 is TGTGCCAGCAGCGACCACCCGGATTCCGGCCCACAGCCCCAGCATTTT. Translated, it gives CASSDHPDSGPQPQHF.

This clonotype was found a few times. The chain has TRBV20-1 and TRBJ1-5, with 9 positions matching TRBD1. V lost 6 bases and J lost 4; bases outside the gene matches: 10. The CDR3 length is 15 residues. The germline CDR1 and CDR2 sequences are DFQATT and SNEGSKA (reference sequence). The CDR3: CSARPGQGTNQPQHF. The CDR3 nucleotides are TGCAGTGCCCGCCCGGGACAGGGTACAAATCAGCCCCAGCATTTT.

This clonotype was recorded once. The V and J genes are TRBV11-2 and TRBJ1-1; 7 nucleotides align to TRBD1. The CDR3 length is 18 residues. The junction had 17 bases not matched to a gene; V was cut back by 0 bases and J by 7 bases. Germline CDR1 reads SGHAT; CDR2 reads FQNNGV. DNA of the CDR3: TGTGCCAGCAGCTTAGAGTGGGGTACAGGGGCGCGTCGGGGTGAAGCTTTCTTT. Amino acids: CASSLEWGTGARRGEAFF.

This clonotype was seen more than once but under ten times. The V gene is TRBV12-3 or TRBV12-4, the J gene TRBJ1-1; D is undetermined. The CDR3 length is 13 residues. The germline V and J ends were trimmed by 7 bases and 0 bases, with 9 bases remaining between them. The CDR3 DNA follows: TGTGCCAGCACGGGCTCCCTGAACACTGAAGCTTTCTTT. This encodes CASTGSLNTEAFF.

Points on this clonotype: At one boundary the junction diverges from the germline segment, which might be a read error. The chain uses TRBV6-2 or TRBV6-3 and TRBJ2-5; possibly TRBD1 or TRBD2 for D (5 bases each). CDR1 and CDR2 from the germline V gene are MNHEY and SVGEGT. CDR3 size: 12 residues. The CDR3 sequence is CASSYGGRQEDF. The CDR3 bases are TGTGCCAGCAGTTACGGGGGTAGACAAGAGGACTTC.

V and J are TRBV29-1 and TRBJ2-7, with TRBD1 matching 11 bases. Germline-derived CDR1 and CDR2 are SQVTM and ANQGSEA. CDR3 length: 15 amino acids. The V segment lost 5 bases and the J segment 0 bases; nucleotides outside the gene matches: 6. CDR3 residues: CSVNPGQGDSYEQYF. CDR3 coding DNA: TGCAGCGTTAATCCGGGACAGGGGGACTCCTACGAGCAGTACTTC.

The chain links TRBV7-2 to TRBJ2-7; D may be TRBD1 or TRBD2 (6 bases each). The CDR3 has 13 residues. Germline V lookup: CDR1 SGHTA, CDR2 FQGNSA. The V end was cut by 5 bases, the J end by 6 bases, with 14 bases between. CDR3: CASSPRQEGEQYF. The CDR3 nucleotides read TGTGCCAGCAGCCCCCGACAGGAGGGCGAGCAGTACTTC. Complete variable domain (other parts from reference TRBV7-2 and TRBJ2-7): GAGVSQSPSNKVTEKGKDVELRCDPISGHTALYWYRQSLGQGLEFLIYFQGNSAPDKSGLPSDRFSAERTGGSVSTLTIQRTQQEDSAVYLCASSPRQEGEQYFGPGTRLTVT.